Presented here are 5 T cell receptor beta chains from one specimen sequenced in a study of blood T cells in healthy people across ages. Together with a sample-barcoded 5' primer, a J-beta primer mix was included in a second PCR lasting about 7 to 11 cycles. From the 5' RACE reads, TCRdb called clonotypes with MiXCR, one entry per CDR3 protein. The sample contains under 850,000 distinct CDR3 sequences, about 36% of which appear only once. The sequenced material came from blood. All receptors come from a man aged 18 to 35 in good health.

This clonotype was recorded at least ten times. V gene TRBV12-3 or TRBV12-4 combines with J gene TRBJ2-3; D remains unclear. The CDR3 has 16 amino acids. V was cut by 3 bases and J by 3 bases, with 16 bases left in between. Here the CDR3 DNA reads TGTGCCAGCAGTTTCGGAAATAGACCGGTTACAGATACGCAGTATTTT. Its translation is CASSFGNRPVTDTQYF.

A word on this clonotype: One end of the junction fails to match germline, which may point to a read error. The genes are TRBV12-3 or TRBV12-4 and TRBJ1-2; 8 bases map to TRBD1. The CDR3 runs 15 residues. The DNA for the CDR3 is TGTACCAGCAGTTTAGATGGGACAGGAATGACTGGCTACACCTTC. Residues: CTSSLDGTGMTGYTF.

This clonotype appeared many times. This chain connects TRBV12-3 or TRBV12-4 to TRBJ1-2; D is possibly TRBD1 (6 bases). The V end lost 6 bases, the J end lost 7 bases, and 15 bases lay between the germline ends. CDR3 size: 13 residues. The CDR3 spells CASSTGIGGGYTF. The CDR3, as DNA: TGTGCCAGCAGCACAGGGATTGGAGGTGGCTACACCTTC.

This clonotype was observed many times. The chain recombines TRBV10-3 with TRBJ2-3; D gene ambiguous. The CDR3 consists of 14 residues. V dropped 7 bases and J dropped 2 bases, with 13 bases sitting between them. Germline V gene sequence: CDR1 ENHRY, CDR2 SYGVKD. CDR3: CAIKPDGYTDTQYF. In DNA, the CDR3 is TGTGCCATCAAGCCGGACGGCTACACAGATACGCAGTATTTT.

The gene calls are TRBV11-2 and TRBJ2-4; TRBD2 might be the D (6 bases). Judging by the DNA end, TRBJ2-7 fits better; the J call may be wrong. The CDR3 covers 13 residues. Germline CDR1 and CDR2: SGHAT and FQNNGV. This chain's CDR3 is CASSRGFGGEQYF. Written as DNA, the CDR3 is TGTGCCAGCAGCCGAGGGTTCGGGGGCGAGCAGTACTTC.